The 13 T cell receptor beta chains below all came from one sample that was sequenced in a study of blood T cells in healthy people across ages. A J-beta primer mix and a sample-barcoded 5' primer were used in a second PCR of about 7 to 12 cycles. MiXCR, run by TCRdb on the 5' RACE reads, gives a single entry per CDR3 protein. The top ten clones hold approximately 4.1% of a sample with 1.5 million to 1.8 million distinct CDR3 sequences, approximately 43% of them seen once. What was sequenced was blood. All receptors derive from a woman younger than 30 in good health.

This chain links TRBV25-1 with TRBJ1-6; 7 positions agree with TRBD1. The CDR3 sequence is 16 residues long. J was trimmed by 1 base and V by 5 bases; bases with no gene match: 5. The germline gives CDR1 MGHDK, CDR2 SYGVNS. The CDR3 DNA reads TGTGCCAGCAGTAGTAACAGGGGATCCTATAATTCACCCCTCCACTTT. Protein sequence: CASSSNRGSYNSPLHF. Drawing the rest from reference TRBV25-1 and TRBJ1-6, the complete variable domain is EADIYQTPRYLVIGTGKKITLECSQTMGHDKMYWYQQDPGMELHLIHYSYGVNSTEKGDLSSESTVSRIRTEHFPLTLESARPSHTSQYLCASSSNRGSYNSPLHFGNGTRLTVT.

This clonotype was seen a few times. The gene calls are TRBV6-2 or TRBV6-3 and TRBJ2-7, with D possibly matching TRBD1 (5 bases). Germline V gene sequence: CDR1 MNHEY, CDR2 SVGEGT. V gave up 0 bases and J gave up 4 bases, with 10 bases separating them. This CDR3 is 14 amino acids long. The CDR3 DNA follows: TGTGCCAGCAGTTACTCGCGACAGAATTACGAGCAGTACTTC. Encoded protein: CASSYSRQNYEQYF.

The chain carries TRBV6-5 and TRBJ2-7, with a weak D call TRBD2 (6 bases). V lost 0 bases and J lost 3, with 9 bases in between. The germline V gene has CDR1 MNHEY and CDR2 SVGAGI. The CDR3 is 14 amino acids. Here the CDR3 reads CASSYSVGGYEQYF. The CDR3 DNA sequence: TGTGCCAGCAGTTACTCCGTGGGGGGCTACGAGCAGTACTTC.

This clonotype has a handful of counts. V gene TRBV29-1 combines with J gene TRBJ1-5; D may be TRBD1 (6 bases). The germline V gene has CDR1 SQVTM and CDR2 ANQGSEA. Trimming left V 6 bases short and J 4 bases short, with 10 bases between. This CDR3 is built from 12 residues. As DNA, the CDR3 is TGCAGCGTCCAACAGGGAAATCAGCCCCAGCATTTT. It encodes CSVQQGNQPQHF.

Turning to this clonotype: At one end the junction does not follow the germline gene, possibly because of a read error. The chain is built from TRBV7-2 and TRBJ2-3; D not resolved. CDR1 is SGHTA and CDR2 is FQGNSA in the germline V gene. CDR3 length: 13 amino acids. CDR3 sequence: CASSSYRTDTLYF. The CDR3 DNA reads TGTGCCAGCAGCTCATATCGCACGGATACGCTGTATTTT.

The V and J genes are TRBV20-1 and TRBJ2-1, with 8 bases that match TRBD2. The junction had 10 bases not matched to a gene; V was cut back by 2 bases and J by 4 bases. The V gene's germline CDR1 is DFQATT and CDR2 SNEGSKA (reference sequence). The CDR3 has 16 amino acids. For the CDR3, the DNA is TGCAGTGCTAGATCGGGGGGGACGCCCCCTTACAATGAGCAGTTCTTC. It codes for CSARSGGTPPYNEQFF.

This clonotype was detected a few times. The rearrangement uses TRBV28 and TRBJ1-4; D may be TRBD1 (6 bases). The V end lost 5 bases, the J end lost 6 bases, and 13 bases lay between the germline ends. The germline gives CDR1 MDHEN, CDR2 SYDVKM. The CDR3 covers 14 residues. The CDR3 DNA reads as TGTGCCAGCAGTGACCAGGGGCTAGATGAAAAACTGTTTTTT. Protein product: CASSDQGLDEKLFF.

V gene TRBV28 combines with J gene TRBJ1-6; TRBD1 matches 7 bases. This CDR3 contains 15 residues. With 6 bases clipped from V and 6 bases from J, the junction kept 8 bases outside the gene matches. CDR1 is MDHEN, CDR2 SYDVKM, per germline. For the CDR3, the DNA is TGTGCCAGCAGACTGGACAGGCGGAGTAATTCACCCCTCCACTTT. Translation gives CASRLDRRSNSPLHF.

The rearrangement links TRBV18 to TRBJ1-1, with 9 bases lining up with TRBD1. The V gene's germline CDR1 is KGHSH and CDR2 LQKENI. Trimming cost V 8 bases and J 3 bases; bases outside gene matches: 10. The length of the CDR3 is 15 residues. DNA for the CDR3: TGTGCCAGCAGCCCTGGACAGGGGAGGGACACTGAAGCTTTCTTT. Its protein is CASSPGQGRDTEAFF.

This chain connects TRBV9 to TRBJ2-2; no definite D call. V was trimmed by 0 bases and J by 1 base, leaving 10 bases between them. Germline lookup yields CDR1 SGDLS and CDR2 YYNGEE. This CDR3 is 16 amino acids long. CDR3 sequence (DNA): TGTGCCAGCAGCGTAGGGCACCATAGGAACACCGGGGAGCTGTTTTTT. It specifies CASSVGHHRNTGELFF.

The J gene is TRBJ2-3, the V gene TRBV2; 7 nucleotides agree with TRBD2. V lost 6 bases to trimming and J lost 6 bases; unmatched junction nucleotides: 6. CDR3 size: 13 residues. From germline, CDR1 is SNHLY and CDR2 FYNNEI. The DNA of the CDR3 is TGTGCCAGCAGCGGGGAGGGAGGGGATACGCAGTATTTT. This encodes CASSGEGGDTQYF. Full variable domain (rest looked up from reference TRBV2 and TRBJ2-3): EPEVTQTPSHQVTQMGQEVILRCVPISNHLYFYWYRQILGQKVEFLVSFYNNEISEKSEIFDDQFSVERPDGSNFTLKIRSTKLEDSAMYFCASSGEGGDTQYFGPGTRLTVL.

This clonotype appeared a few times. The V call is TRBV27, the J call TRBJ2-7; D not certain. The germline V gene encodes CDR1 MNHEY and CDR2 SMNVEV (reference sequence). CDR3 length: 14 amino acids. The ends were cut back, 4 bases at V and 0 bases at J, with 10 bases in the middle. CDR3 in amino acids: CASSYSGYSYEQYF. The CDR3 DNA sequence: TGTGCCAGCAGTTATTCTGGGTACTCCTACGAGCAGTACTTC.

This sequence joins TRBV9 and TRBJ1-5; D is uncertain. The CDR3 runs to 14 residues. V lost 7 bases, J lost 7 bases, and 18 bases lay in between. The germline V gene has CDR1 SGDLS and CDR2 YYNGEE. CDR3 nucleotides: TGTGCCAGCGGGAGCGGACTGGCCGCACAGCCCCAGCATTTT. Protein sequence: CASGSGLAAQPQHF.